The 2 T cell receptor beta chains given below trace back to one sample, sequenced in a study of metastatic and nonmetastatic thyroid tumors. TCRdb used MiXCR to call clones anew from the PCR reads. The sample carries some 31,000 clones, approximately 7% recorded once. There were no patients who had received any treatment before thyroid surgery. What was sequenced was blood. The receptors here all came from a female donor with papillary thyroid cancer or a benign thyroid nodule (not recorded which). Some clones in this sample may be carry-over from other donors' samples.

As concerns this clone: A single base separates this from a much larger clone, so it may be a read error. The genes are TRBV19 and TRBJ2-5; possibly TRBD1 or TRBD2 for D (5 bases each). CDR3 length equals 15 residues. Germline V gene sequence: CDR1 LNHDA, CDR2 SQIVND (reference sequence). CDR3 sequence: CASSDTGRPQEAQYF. For the CDR3, the DNA is TGTGCCAGTAGTGATACGGGGCGTCCCCAAGAGGCCCAGTACTTC.

The table lists this clone with many counts. V is TRBV15 and J is TRBJ1-3; no clear D gene. The V and J ends lost 4 bases and 3 bases respectively, with 10 bases between them. CDR3 length equals 14 residues. Germline V gene lookup returns CDR1 LNHNV and CDR2 YYDKDF (reference sequence). The DNA for the CDR3 is TGTGCCACCAGCAAGCCGGGGAATGGAAACACCATATATTTT. Protein sequence: CATSKPGNGNTIYF.